The next 21 T cell receptor beta chains were all read from a single sample in a study of blood T cell repertoires in COVID-19. Sequencing was performed with immunoSEQ multiplex PCR; in TCRdb, only in-frame clones are kept and a portion is missing. The sample holds under 100,000 clones, about four fifths seen once. Sequencing was carried out using peripheral blood. These receptors originate from a woman aged 55-70 years with acute or convalescent COVID-19.

V gene TRBV12-3 or TRBV12-4 combines with J gene TRBJ2-1; D gene ambiguous. The germline V and J ends were trimmed by 6 bases and 7 bases, with 7 bases remaining between them. This CDR3 contains 11 residues. The DNA of the CDR3 is TGTGCCAGCAGAGAGGTGAATGAGCAGTTCTTC. Translated, it gives CASREVNEQFF.

The genes are TRBV6-5 and TRBJ2-5; D is unresolved. Per germline, CDR1 MNHEY and CDR2 SVGAGI. This CDR3 comprises 15 residues. V lost 6 bases to trimming and J lost 4 bases, with 18 bases between them. The CDR3 DNA sequence: TGTGCCAGCAGCCTACACCGCCGGGTTGCAGAGACCCAGTACTTC. Amino acid sequence: CASSLHRRVAETQYF.

This clone appeared once. The genes are TRBV29-1 and TRBJ1-2, with D maybe TRBD1 (5 bases). Trimming shortened V by 6 bases and J by 4 bases, and 15 bases separated the two germline ends. Germline V gene sequence: CDR1 SQVTM, CDR2 ANQGSEA. The CDR3 is 13 residues long. The CDR3 here is CSVIQGLSYGYTF. CDR3 DNA: TGCAGCGTAATTCAGGGTTTATCCTATGGCTACACCTTC.

The chain joins TRBV27 to TRBJ2-7, with TRBD1 as a possible D gene (7 bases). V lost 2 bases and J 5 bases, leaving 13 bases between the germline ends. Germline V gives CDR1 MNHEY, CDR2 SMNVEV (reference sequence). This CDR3 comprises 14 residues. The CDR3 region has the DNA TGTGCCAGCAGTTTAGGAGGGGGCGGGCACGAGCAGTACTTC. It specifies CASSLGGGGHEQYF.

The CDR3 DNA reads as TGTGCCAGTGCGAGAGGACAGGGCAGCACAGATACGCAGTATTTT. It translates to CASARGQGSTDTQYF. This rearrangement joins TRBV19 to TRBJ2-3, with 8 bases lining up with TRBD1. The ends lost 8 bases at V and 0 bases at J; junction bases unmatched: 7. Germline CDR1 is LNHDA and CDR2 is SQIVND (reference sequence). CDR3 size: 15 residues.

This chain links TRBV21-1 with TRBJ1-4; whether TRBD1, the table's D call, matches the DNA was not checked. TRBV21-1 is flagged as a pseudogene. The CDR3 contains 15 residues. CDR3: CASSKWQQGDEKLFF. In DNA, the CDR3 is TGTGCCAGCAGCAAATGGCAACAGGGGGACGAAAAACTGTTTTTT.

The CDR3 here is CASIQGQGSYNEQFF. As DNA, the CDR3 is TGTGCCAGCATCCAGGGACAGGGATCCTACAATGAGCAGTTCTTC. The chain couples TRBV21-1 to TRBJ2-1; the table's D call of TRBD1 was not tested on the DNA. TRBV21-1 is flagged as a pseudogene. CDR3 length equals 15 residues.

The chain couples TRBV6-1 to TRBJ2-3; TRBD1 aligns across 7 bases. The germline gives CDR1 MNHNS, CDR2 SASEGT. The J segment lost 2 bases and the V segment lost 4 bases, leaving 9 bases of the junction unmatched. The CDR3 spans 16 residues. The CDR3 region is CASSGEQGSVTDTQYF. The CDR3 region has the DNA TGTGCCAGCAGTGGAGAACAGGGGTCGGTCACAGATACGCAGTATTTT.

The DNA of the CDR3 is TGCGCCAGCAGCTTGCTTGCGGGGGGGGATACGCAGTATTTT. It is translated as CASSLLAGGDTQYF. This rearrangement joins TRBV5-1 to TRBJ2-3, with 9 bases fitting TRBD2. The CDR3 loop spans 14 amino acids. Germline lookup yields CDR1 SGHRS and CDR2 YFSETQ. The V segment lost 1 base and the J segment 6 bases; nucleotides outside the gene matches: 3.

J is TRBJ1-2 and V is TRBV29-1; D remains ambiguous. With 4 bases removed from V and 4 bases from J, the gap between germline ends came to 22 bases. The CDR3 is 16 residues long. CDR1 and CDR2 (germline): SQVTM, ANQGSEA. The CDR3 sequence: CSVGGNLERGGYGYTF. The CDR3 coding sequence is TGCAGCGTTGGAGGGAATCTGGAACGCGGAGGCTATGGCTACACCTTC. Variable domain in full (rest from reference TRBV29-1 and TRBJ1-2): SAVISQKPSRDICQRGTSLTIQCQVDSQVTMMFWYRQQPGQSLTLIATANQGSEATYESGFVIDKFPISRPNLTFSTLTVSNMSPEDSSIYLCSVGGNLERGGYGYTFGSGTRLTVV.

This clone has just a few counts. V is TRBV9 and J is TRBJ1-2; a weak D match, TRBD1 (6 bases). Trimming pared 0 bases from V and 2 bases from J, leaving 8 bases between. CDR3 length equals 14 residues. Looked up from germline, CDR1 is SGDLS and CDR2 is YYNGEE. CDR3 bases: TGTGCCAGCAGCGTAGGCCAGGGGAACTATGGCTACACCTTC. Protein sequence: CASSVGQGNYGYTF.

The V and J genes are TRBV11-1 and TRBJ2-7; 7 bases are shared with TRBD1. From germline, CDR1 is SGHAT and CDR2 FQDESV (reference sequence). Trimming took 5 bases from V and 3 from J; bases not matched to a gene: 13. This CDR3 has 16 amino acids. The CDR3 nucleotides read TGTGCCAGCAGCCAAGTCGGGACAGTAGGCTTCTACGAGCAGTACTTC. Residues: CASSQVGTVGFYEQYF.

V gene TRBV5-1 combines with J gene TRBJ1-4; 10 bases fit TRBD1. The CDR3 runs to 17 residues. Germline lookup yields CDR1 SGHRS and CDR2 YFSETQ. V gave up 0 bases and J gave up 6 bases; unmatched junction bases: 8. The CDR3 sequence is CASSLGASGTGDEKLFF. For the CDR3, the DNA is TGCGCCAGCAGCTTGGGAGCTTCCGGGACAGGGGATGAAAAACTGTTTTTT.

V and J are TRBV7-3 and TRBJ2-1; the D gene is possibly TRBD2 (5 bases). This CDR3 has 13 amino acids. Germline-derived CDR1 and CDR2 are SGHTA and FQGTGA. The ends were cut back, 5 bases at V and 6 bases at J, with 11 bases in the middle. DNA for the CDR3: TGTGCCAGCAGCAGGACTGCGCTCAATGAGCAGTTCTTC. It is translated as CASSRTALNEQFF.

As DNA, the CDR3 is TGTGCCAGCAGCTTGGGCCCGTCGGGGAACACTGAAGCTTTCTTT. Residues: CASSLGPSGNTEAFF. This chain joins TRBV5-5 and TRBJ1-1; the D is unclear. Deletions cut 0 bases from V and 1 base from J, with 10 bases between. Looked up from germline, CDR1 is SGHKS and CDR2 is YYEKEE (reference sequence). The CDR3 extends over 15 amino acids.

The chain uses TRBV7-3 and TRBJ2-7; perhaps TRBD1 as D (6 bases). Trimming stripped 5 bases from V and 4 bases from J, with 15 bases between. The CDR3 runs to 14 residues. Germline CDR1 SGHTA, CDR2 FQGTGA. The CDR3 loop reads CASSPRGRGYEQYF. In nucleotides, the CDR3 is TGTGCCAGCAGCCCCCGGGGCAGGGGATACGAGCAGTACTTC. The entire variable domain, with the rest obtained from reference TRBV7-3 and TRBJ2-7, is as follows: GAGVSQTPSNKVTEKGKYVELRCDPISGHTALYWYRQSLGQGPEFLIYFQGTGAADDSGLPNDRFFAVRPEGSVSTLKIQRTERGDSAVYLCASSPRGRGYEQYFGPGTRLTVT.

V and J are TRBV11-2 and TRBJ1-3; 10 bases are shared with TRBD1. CDR1 is SGHAT and CDR2 is FQNNGV in the germline V gene. This CDR3 comprises 18 residues. After removal of 0 bases from V and 1 base from J, the junction contained 6 bases not matched to a gene. Here the CDR3 reads CASSLDPPGQGSGNTIYF. The CDR3 DNA sequence: TGTGCCAGCAGCTTAGATCCGCCGGGACAGGGGTCTGGAAACACCATATATTTT.

This clone was counted a single time. The J gene is TRBJ1-6, the V gene TRBV27; unclear D gene. The CDR3 length is 15 residues. Between the trimmed V and J ends, which lost 10 bases and 7 bases, there was a span of 20 bases. Germline CDR1 reads MNHEY; CDR2 reads SMNVEV (reference sequence). The CDR3 region has the DNA TGTGCCACTACCAGGTCGTCGAATGCCAATTCACCCCTCCACTTT. It translates to CATTRSSNANSPLHF.

The CDR3 sequence: CASSLGQGSYNEQFF. Written as DNA, the CDR3 is TGTGCCAGCAGCTTAGGGCAGGGCTCCTACAATGAGCAGTTCTTC. The chain has TRBV7-9 and TRBJ2-1, with D tentatively TRBD1 (5 bases). V was cut by 1 base and J by 0 bases, with 7 bases left in between. The CDR3 spans 15 residues. CDR1 SEHNR and CDR2 FQNEAQ come from the germline V gene (reference sequence).

The V gene is TRBV4-2, the J gene TRBJ2-5; D might be TRBD1 (6 bases). Germline CDR1 reads LGHNA; CDR2 reads YNFKEQ. V lost 1 base and J lost 3, with 9 bases in between. The CDR3 is made up of 14 amino acids. CDR3 loop: CASSQGQGKETQYF. For the CDR3, the DNA is TGTGCCAGCAGCCAAGGCCAGGGGAAAGAGACCCAGTACTTC.

There are a few counts of this clone. V is TRBV5-1 and J is TRBJ2-2, with 7 bases identical to TRBD1. The CDR3 has 14 residues. Germline loops: CDR1 SGHRS, CDR2 YFSETQ. Unmatched junction bases numbered 9, after V lost 6 bases and J lost 7 bases. CDR3 in DNA: TGCGCCAGCACCGACAGGGTAATGATCGGGGAGCTGTTTTTT. It codes for CASTDRVMIGELFF.